This TCR beta chain was found in a study of blood T cell repertoires in COVID-19. Study-level information: Whether acute or convalescent, the COVID-19 samples came from the United States, Italy and Spain. PBMCs, B-cell-depleted T cells, or T cells provided the cDNA or gDNA that made up the material.

The V and J ends lost 7 bases and 5 bases respectively, with 15 bases between them. CDR1 and CDR2 from the germline V gene are MNHEY and SVGAGI. The CDR3 loop spans 14 amino acids. This clone was counted a few times. Authors' methods: Estimation of nucleated cell counts relied on the amplification of reference gene primers. The assay was immunoSEQ multiplex PCR, and TCRdb's table has in-frame clones only and misses some. D and trimming come from the DNA, and the V and J calls and clone size come from that table. Of approximately 150,000 clones in the sample, 75% to 90% were seen once. The sample comprised peripheral blood. This chain links TRBV6-5 with TRBJ1-5; D is perhaps TRBD1 (5 bases). This clonotype originated in a man aged 50 or older who had recovered from COVID-19. The CDR3 DNA reads TGTGCCAGCACACGGGCGGGGGGAGATCAGCCCCAGCATTTT. Translation gives CASTRAGGDQPQHF.